This T cell receptor beta chain originates from a study of graft-versus-host responses after intestinal transplantation (dated by TCRdb to about 2021). Regarding the complete study: Multivisceral, liver-intestinal, or isolated intestinal transplants were received by the recipients. Every recipient was given anti-thymocyte globulin induction, followed by about three years of maintenance tacrolimus and steroids. Bulk TCR-beta CDR3 sequencing was used to track graft-versus-host and host-versus-graft alloreactive T cell clones in the graft, circulation and bone marrow after intestinal transplantation. A peak of at least 4% donor T cells among recipient peripheral blood mononuclear cells was the definition used for donor T cell macrochimerism. Rather than being sequenced by the commercial service, samples from a few later patients were sequenced in-house on an Illumina MiSeq and processed with MiXCR. A cohort of under 30 intestinal transplant recipients, including one retransplant, was enrolled, and 3 patients lacking pretransplant specimens were excluded. To identify alloreactive clones, pre-transplant mixed lymphocyte reaction products were sequenced and then compared with unstimulated pre-transplant donor and recipient T cells.

The library came from the immunoSEQ multiplex PCR assay. For most patients, genomic DNA was subjected to high-throughput TCR-beta CDR3 sequencing by Adaptive Biotechnologies. In the authors' own workflow: Adaptive's ImmunoSEQ software was the source of the TCR sequencing data for 18 patients, while a few other patients were processed with MiXCR and VDJtools. CDR3 nucleotide sequences shared by donor and recipient were removed because the origin of these sequences could not be assigned. To be classed as alloreactive, a clone needed at least 2-fold expansion over unstimulated cells and a minimum CFSE-low frequency of 0.002% (template counts) or 0.001% (read counts). A clone was considered mappable if detected in the sequenced pre-transplant spleen, lymph node, or MLR CFSE-low populations of the donor or recipient. Cumulative frequency of alloreactive clones was calculated as a percentage of all sequences weighted by copy number. Entries here come from immuneACCESS through TCRdb and include only in-frame sequences with V and J called. Some clones fail to appear in such tables; in the studies checked, an unresolved V gene covers under half of the shortfall, and the cause of the remainder is unknown. The V and J calls and clone size come from that table; D and trimming were worked out from the DNA. For this sample there are 15,000 to 20,000 clones; around 80% appear just once. 1.5% to 2% of the sample is in the top ten clones.

Blood samples were collected up to 4 times in the first month after transplant and then at least monthly when available. The full study reports these points: Early after transplant, peak levels of circulating GvH clones were associated with declines in HvG clones. Patients with donor T cell macrochimerism had high GvH to HvG T cell clonal ratios in their allografts. GvH clones were detected in recipient bone marrow, and some of these GvH clones were observed earlier in ileal mucosa or blood, consistent with an intestinal mucosal origin. The relatively low number and heterogeneity of intestinal transplant patients limited the conclusions.

On this clone itself: This receptor's antigen is unknown. The record has no base qualities; no much larger clone is one base away.

The origin of this receptor is a human patient who received an intestinal transplant, so some T cells may come from the graft donor. The material was PBMCs, obtained 14 days after transplant.

The nucleotide sequence is TGTGCCAGCAGTACCAGGGGGCCGGTTGGAGAAAAACTGTTTTTT. Its coded protein is CASSTRGPVGEKLFF. The receptor chain draws on TRBV6-1 and TRBJ1-4, with 8 bases in between that match TRBD1. From the cysteine up to the phenylalanine, the CDR3 has a length of 15 residues. Only the CDR3 DNA is retained, 45 bases long and in frame from the first base. In the germline V gene, CDR1 corresponds to MNHNS and CDR2 to SASEGT. Trimming removed 5 bases from V and 8 bases from J; the gene matches leave 10 bases unexplained.